One sample yielded the 19 T cell receptor beta chains listed below, sequenced in a study of human T cells and chemical hapten exposure. Time point defined: pre-sensitization, week 0. Treatment: therapeutic diphenylcyclopropenone sensitization with weekly scalp DPC. In TCRdb, the RACE reads were re-called with MiXCR into one record per CDR3 protein. The sample has 300,000 to 450,000 distinct CDR3 sequences, 4% to 6% seen once. Sequences were derived from whole blood, sampled in connection with sensitization to the hapten diphenylcyclopropenone (DPC). All receptors come from a woman between 50 and 59 years old with alopecia areata. Some clones in this sample may be carry-over from other donors' samples.

Only a few counts were recorded for this clonotype. The chain recombines TRBV29-1 with TRBJ1-4; D might be TRBD1 (6 bases). CDR3 length equals 14 residues. The V gene's germline CDR1 is SQVTM and CDR2 ANQGSEA. V gave up 6 bases and J gave up 7 bases, with 18 bases separating them. This CDR3 reads CSVGLEQGGEKLFF. In DNA form, the CDR3 reads TGCAGCGTGGGCCTAGAACAGGGAGGTGAAAAACTGTTTTTT.

This clonotype appeared many times. V is TRBV29-1 and J is TRBJ1-2; 7 nucleotides match TRBD1. J lost 5 bases, V lost 4 bases, and 4 bases had no gene match. Germline CDR1 is SQVTM and CDR2 is ANQGSEA. This CDR3 has 12 amino acids. DNA of the CDR3: TGCAGCGTTGTGGGGACAGATTATGGCTACACCTTC. It translates to CSVVGTDYGYTF.

J is TRBJ2-7 and V is TRBV4-3; 7 bases fit TRBD2. Germline V gives CDR1 LGHNA, CDR2 YSLEER. This CDR3 has 16 residues. With 3 bases clipped from V and 2 bases from J, the junction kept 10 bases outside the gene matches. The CDR3 DNA sequence: TGCGCCAGCAGCCACCAACTAGCGACAAACCCCTACGAGCAGTACTTC. The encoded protein is CASSHQLATNPYEQYF.

The chain carries TRBV5-1 and TRBJ1-6; 9 bases are shared with TRBD1. V gave up 4 bases and J gave up 7 bases; unmatched junction bases: 9. The CDR3 has 16 residues. The germline V gene has CDR1 SGHRS and CDR2 YFSETQ. This chain's CDR3 is CASSRSGTGPNSPLHF. CDR3 nucleotide sequence: TGCGCCAGCAGCCGGTCCGGGACAGGGCCCAATTCACCCCTCCACTTT.

This clonotype was observed many times. This chain joins TRBV7-3 and TRBJ1-1; unclear D gene. The CDR3 length is 14 residues. CDR1 and CDR2 (germline): SGHTA, FQGTGA. The germline V and J ends were trimmed by 2 bases and 0 bases, with 7 bases remaining between them. The CDR3 here is CASSLLRLNTEAFF. CDR3 bases: TGTGCCAGCAGCTTACTCAGGTTGAACACTGAAGCTTTCTTT.

Many counts were recorded for this clonotype. V and J are TRBV19 and TRBJ1-2, with 7 bases fitting TRBD1. Trimming at V came to 3 bases and at J to 6 bases, leaving 7 bases not matched to a gene. This CDR3 spans 14 amino acids. In germline, CDR1 is LNHDA, CDR2 SQIVND (reference sequence). The CDR3 loop is CASSIPEGANGYTF. The DNA of the CDR3 is TGTGCCAGTAGTATTCCTGAGGGGGCAAATGGCTACACCTTC. The full variable domain, with the rest looked up from reference TRBV19 and TRBJ1-2, is DGGITQSPKYLFRKEGQNVTLSCEQNLNHDAMYWYRQDPGQGLRLIYYSQIVNDFQKGDIAEGYSVSREKKESFPLTVTSAQKNPTAFYLCASSIPEGANGYTFGSGTRLTVV.

This clonotype was observed a handful of times. The chain employs TRBV6-6 and TRBJ1-6; no reliable D call. There are 17 residues in the CDR3. Trimming pared 4 bases from V and 0 bases from J, leaving 13 bases between. Germline V lookup: CDR1 MNHNY, CDR2 SVGAGI (reference sequence). CDR3 amino acids: CASSSAGRSSYNSPLHF. The CDR3 bases are TGTGCCAGCAGTTCCGCCGGTAGGAGCTCCTATAATTCACCCCTCCACTTT.

In this sample, this clonotype turned up many times. The chain carries TRBV3-1 and TRBJ1-1, with D possibly being TRBD1 (5 bases). The germline V gene has CDR1 LGHDT and CDR2 YNNKEL (reference sequence). The CDR3 covers 15 residues. V was clipped by 4 bases and J by 4 bases, with 16 bases between them. In DNA form, the CDR3 reads TGTGCCAGCAGCCCCAAGGGGTTAAGTGGCACTGAAGCTTTCTTT. Amino acid sequence: CASSPKGLSGTEAFF.

This clonotype has only a few counts. The V gene is TRBV2, the J gene TRBJ2-3, with TRBD1 identical over 7 bases. The germline CDR1 and CDR2 sequences are SNHLY and FYNNEI. The CDR3 consists of 16 residues. The junction had 17 bases not matched to a gene; V was cut back by 11 bases and J by 3 bases. The CDR3 sequence: CAPTKSVDRVTDTQYF. The CDR3 DNA follows: TGTGCCCCCACCAAGTCAGTTGACAGGGTGACAGATACGCAGTATTTT.

This clonotype was picked up many times. The chain combines TRBV15 with TRBJ2-7; D is uncertain. V shed 5 bases and J shed 0 bases, with 5 bases lying between them. The CDR3 consists of 12 residues. The germline V gene has CDR1 LNHNV and CDR2 YYDKDF (reference sequence). The CDR3 reads CATSASSYEQYF. The CDR3 nucleotides read TGTGCCACCAGCGCCAGCTCCTACGAGCAGTACTTC.

This clonotype was detected only a few times. This chain connects TRBV5-1 to TRBJ2-7, with D unclear. This CDR3 region has 15 residues. Germline lookup yields CDR1 SGHRS and CDR2 YFSETQ. V was cut by 0 bases and J by 2 bases, with 12 bases left in between. The CDR3 sequence is CASSLDYGSTYEQYF. The CDR3 coding sequence is TGCGCCAGCAGCTTGGACTACGGGTCGACCTACGAGCAGTACTTC.

This clonotype was recorded at least ten times. The chain recombines TRBV20-1 with TRBJ2-7; TRBD2 matches 10 bases. The J segment lost 6 bases and the V segment lost 3 bases, leaving 5 bases of the junction unmatched. CDR1 and CDR2 (germline): DFQATT, SNEGSKA (reference sequence). CDR3 length: 13 amino acids. The CDR3 DNA reads TGCAGTGCTAGCATCAGCGGGGGGGGCGAGCAGTACTTC. Protein product: CSASISGGGEQYF.

CDR3 region: CASSQGLGGYEQYF. The CDR3 nucleotides read TGCGCCAGCAGCCAAGGGCTGGGTGGGTACGAGCAGTACTTC. This chain connects TRBV4-3 to TRBJ2-7; D ambiguous. Germline V gene lookup returns CDR1 LGHNA and CDR2 YSLEER. V was trimmed by 1 base and J by 4 bases, leaving 11 bases between them. This CDR3 region has 14 residues.

V and J are TRBV29-1 and TRBJ2-7; possible D gene TRBD2, 5 bases. Germline V CDR1 and CDR2: SQVTM, ANQGSEA. Trimming shortened V by 4 bases and J by 4 bases, and 8 bases separated the two germline ends. The CDR3 runs to 11 residues. Written as DNA, the CDR3 is TGCAGCGTTGTTTCGGGATACGAGCAGTACTTC. Residues: CSVVSGYEQYF.

Ten or more counts support this clonotype. The chain couples TRBV12-3 or TRBV12-4 to TRBJ2-2, with D unclear. Trimming shortened V by 5 bases and J by 0 bases, and 10 bases separated the two germline ends. This CDR3 region has 15 residues. The CDR3 protein is CASSPPGSNTGELFF. DNA of the CDR3: TGTGCCAGCAGTCCACCGGGTTCGAACACCGGGGAGCTGTTTTTT.

This clonotype came up many times. The genes are TRBV20-1 and TRBJ2-3; D possibly corresponds to TRBD2 (5 bases). From germline, CDR1 is DFQATT and CDR2 SNEGSKA (reference sequence). This CDR3 spans 14 amino acids. Trimming stripped 3 bases from V and 6 bases from J, with 16 bases between. The DNA of the CDR3 is TGCAGTGCTAGCGGAGGCACTTTAACGGATACGCAGTATTTT. This sequence encodes CSASGGTLTDTQYF.

This clonotype was found many times. The chain links TRBV10-3 to TRBJ2-7; D perhaps matches TRBD1 (6 bases). The CDR3 length is 14 residues. Per the germline V gene, CDR1 is ENHRY and CDR2 is SYGVKD. V gave up 10 bases and J gave up 3 bases, with 19 bases separating them. CDR3 sequence reads: CATTGQNFVYEQYF. The CDR3 coding sequence is TGTGCCACCACAGGACAGAATTTTGTCTACGAGCAGTACTTC.

In its sample, this clonotype was seen a few times. J is TRBJ2-3 and V is TRBV12-5; 9 bases match TRBD2. J lost 5 bases, V lost 0 bases, and 6 bases had no gene match. The CDR3 is made up of 16 amino acids. Germline loops: CDR1 LGHNT, CDR2 FRNRAP. The chain's CDR3 is CASGLVIAGAIDTQYF. CDR3 nucleotides: TGTGCTAGTGGTTTGGTGATAGCGGGAGCTATAGATACGCAGTATTTT.

The chain combines TRBV18 with TRBJ2-4, with TRBD2 matching 7 bases. V shed 0 bases and J 0 bases; nucleotides not matched to a gene: 2. CDR1 and CDR2 from the germline V gene are KGHSH and LQKENI. The CDR3 runs to 16 residues. The CDR3 protein is CASSPPRELAKNIQYF. The CDR3 DNA follows: TGTGCCAGCTCACCACCGCGGGAGCTAGCCAAAAACATTCAGTACTTC.